The rows below give T cell receptor beta chains drawn from one sample of a study of T cell responses to AZD1222 COVID-19 vaccine. Produced via immunoSEQ multiplex PCR; TCRdb's table is partial and in-frame only. The repertoire includes 70,000 or so clones, 75% to 90% of them detected once, and nearly 25% sits in the top ten. Sequenced here: peripheral blood, sampled 28 days after the second AZD1222 dose. The receptors shown here come from an adult who received the AZD1222 COVID-19 vaccine. Both conserved end residues are part of each CDR3. Each record gives: J gene, clone size, D gene, V gene, CDR3 protein, CDR3 DNA. The D gene is left open where the match is weak. A clone size is listed for some rows: how often the clone was seen (once, few, many), or a class if it is expanded.

TRBJ1-2,-,TRBD1,TRBV29-1,CSVPKRQGGYGYTF,TGCAGCGTCCCCAAGAGACAGGGTGGGTATGGCTACACCTTC
TRBJ2-1,once,TRBD1,TRBV20-1,CSASMTGPYNEQFF,TGCAGTGCTAGTATGACAGGGCCCTACAATGAGCAGTTCTTC
TRBJ1-1,once,-,TRBV6-5,CASRAGSLNTEAFF,TGTGCCAGCAGGGCCGGGTCCTTGAACACTGAAGCTTTCTTT
TRBJ2-1,-,-,TRBV5-4,CASSLLLGNEQFF,TGTGCCAGCAGCTTGCTTTTAGGGAATGAGCAGTTCTTC
TRBJ1-2,-,-,TRBV29-1,CSVLQEDYGYTF,TGCAGCGTACTTCAGGAGGACTATGGCTACACCTTC
TRBJ2-1,-,TRBD2,TRBV6-6,CASSPRTSGSSYNEQFF,TGTGCCAGCAGTCCACGGACTAGCGGGAGCTCCTACAATGAGCAGTTCTTC
TRBJ2-7,-,TRBD2,TRBV5-4,CASSEGLEAFHEQYF,TGTGCCAGCAGCGAAGGACTAGAGGCGTTCCACGAGCAGTACTTC
TRBJ1-1,-,-,TRBV14,CASSQHSGAEAFF,TGTGCCAGCAGCCAGCACAGTGGCGCTGAAGCTTTCTTT
TRBJ2-7,-,TRBD1,TRBV20-1,CSASTGTGVSEQYF,TGCAGTGCTAGTACCGGGACAGGGGTTAGCGAGCAGTACTTC
TRBJ2-7,few,TRBD1,TRBV29-1,CSVEETGGNEQYF,TGCAGCGTTGAAGAGACAGGGGGAAACGAGCAGTACTTC
TRBJ1-5,-,-,TRBV27,CASSLSAGEVGSGNQPQHF,TGTGCCAGCAGTTTATCGGCCGGGGAGGTAGGTTCGGGCAATCAGCCCCAGCATTTT
TRBJ2-2,-,-,TRBV6-5,CAILVFTGELFF,TGTGCCATACTTGTATTCACCGGGGAGCTGTTTTTT
TRBJ1-5,-,TRBD1,TRBV10-3,CAISGTGGQIPNQPQHF,TGTGCCATCAGCGGGACAGGGGGGCAAATACCGAATCAGCCCCAGCATTTT
TRBJ2-1,few,-,TRBV24-1,CATSDSGSTHNEQFF,TGTGCCACCAGTGATTCGGGGTCAACTCACAATGAGCAGTTCTTC
TRBJ1-4,-,-,TRBV20-1,CSAGVAEKLFF,TGCAGTGCGGGGGTAGCTGAAAAACTGTTTTTT
TRBJ1-2,once,-,TRBV7-9,CAKQGPANYGYTF,TGTGCCAAACAGGGCCCCGCTAACTATGGCTACACCTTC
TRBJ2-2,-,-,TRBV2,CASRVRDGTGELFF,TGTGCCAGCAGAGTTCGGGACGGTACCGGGGAGCTGTTTTTT
TRBJ2-5,-,-,TRBV30,CAWSASLGITETQYF,TGTGCCTGGAGTGCATCGCTGGGGATTACGGAGACCCAGTACTTC
TRBJ2-1,-,TRBD2,TRBV10-2,CASRTSGPIGEQFF,TGCGCCAGCAGGACTAGCGGGCCCATCGGTGAGCAGTTCTTC
TRBJ1-6,-,-,TRBV12-5,CASGSTGSNNSPLHF,TGTGCTAGTGGTTCTACAGGGTCAAACAATTCACCCCTCCACTTT
TRBJ1-1,-,-,TRBV9,CASSVVMTGNTEAFF,TGTGCCAGCAGCGTAGTGATGACGGGGAACACTGAAGCTTTCTTT
TRBJ2-3,few,TRBD2,TRBV10-2,CASSETRERGGYTDTQYF,TGCGCCAGCAGTGAGACGAGGGAGCGGGGGGGTTACACAGATACGCAGTATTTT
TRBJ2-7,-,-,TRBV11-2,CASSYSYEQYF,TGTGCCAGCAGCTACTCCTACGAGCAGTACTTC
TRBJ2-2,once,TRBD1,TRBV5-6,CASSLQGAGELFF,TGTGCCAGCAGCTTACAGGGGGCCGGGGAGCTGTTTTTT
TRBJ1-1,-,-,TRBV20-1,CSASNILNTEAFF,TGCAGTGCTAGTAACATCTTGAACACTGAAGCTTTCTTT
TRBJ1-1,-,-,TRBV10-2,CASSAALNTEAFF,TGCGCCAGCAGCGCAGCTTTGAACACTGAAGCTTTCTTT
TRBJ1-2,-,-,TRBV29-1,CSVEGPNYGYTF,TGCAGCGTTGAAGGCCCTAACTATGGCTACACCTTC
TRBJ2-2,once,TRBD1,TRBV6-5,CASSYSGTAAGGELFF,TGTGCCAGCAGTTACTCAGGGACAGCGGCAGGCGGGGAGCTGTTTTTT
TRBJ1-2,-,-,TRBV19,CASSVSTYGYTF,TGTGCCAGTAGTGTCAGTACCTACGGCTACACCTTC
TRBJ1-1,-,-,TRBV30,CAWSVLGGGGTEAFF,TGTGCCTGGAGTGTACTGGGGGGCGGGGGGACTGAAGCTTTCTTT
TRBJ1-2,-,TRBD1,TRBV6-5,CASSYLDYRGGYGYTF,TGTGCCAGCAGTTACCTAGACTACAGGGGAGGCTATGGCTACACCTTC
TRBJ1-1,-,-,TRBV11-1,CASSLEGRQSEAFF,TGTGCCAGCAGCTTAGAGGGCAGGCAATCTGAAGCTTTCTTT
TRBJ1-1,-,-,TRBV7-3,CASSQVAGTEAFF,TGTGCCAGCAGCCAAGTGGCAGGCACTGAAGCTTTCTTT
TRBJ1-2,few,-,TRBV19,CASSPQASRWDYGYTF,TGTGCCAGTAGTCCCCAAGCCTCACGGTGGGACTATGGCTACACCTTC
TRBJ1-5,few,-,TRBV10-3,CAISESGAGNQPQHF,TGTGCCATCAGTGAGTCGGGGGCAGGGAATCAGCCCCAGCATTTT
TRBJ2-7,-,-,TRBV27,CASSYRSSYEQYF,TGTGCCAGCAGTTATAGGAGCTCCTACGAGCAGTACTTC
TRBJ2-2,-,TRBD1,TRBV10-2,CASSLGTGGDTGELFF,TGCGCCAGCAGCTTAGGGACAGGGGGGGACACCGGGGAGCTGTTTTTT
TRBJ2-7,few,TRBD2,TRBV5-8,CASSLGTSGFLYEQYF,TGTGCCAGCAGCTTGGGTACTAGCGGGTTTCTCTACGAGCAGTACTTC
TRBJ1-6,few,-,TRBV4-1,CASSQGLWPLHF,TGCGCCAGCAGCCAAGGGTTGTGGCCCCTCCACTTT
TRBJ1-1,-,-,TRBV28,CASSSGTFFTEAFF,TGTGCCAGCAGCTCCGGGACATTTTTCACTGAAGCTTTCTTT
TRBJ1-2,-,-,TRBV29-1,CSVRDQGDYGYTF,TGCAGCGTGCGGGACCAGGGCGACTATGGCTACACCTTC
TRBJ2-5,-,TRBD1,TRBV13,CASSPGQGRQETQYF,TGTGCCAGCAGCCCCGGACAGGGACGACAAGAGACCCAGTACTTC
TRBJ2-1,-,TRBD2,TRBV5-1,CASSLALAGAYNEQFF,TGCGCCAGCAGCTTGGCCTTGGCGGGGGCCTACAATGAGCAGTTCTTC
TRBJ1-1,-,-,TRBV2,CASSGQANTEAFF,TGTGCCAGCAGTGGACAGGCGAACACTGAAGCTTTCTTT
TRBJ1-6,-,-,TRBV21-1,CASSEGARSPLHF,TGTGCCAGCAGTGAGGGGGCACGGTCACCCCTCCACTTT
TRBJ2-2,-,-,TRBV6-5,CASSYGVVMNTGELFF,TGTGCCAGCAGTTACGGGGTAGTTATGAACACCGGGGAGCTGTTTTTT
TRBJ1-5,-,-,TRBV29-1,CSVDLSNQPQHF,TGCAGCGTTGACCTTAGCAATCAGCCCCAGCATTTT
TRBJ1-2,-,TRBD1,TRBV28,CASSLRTGGIYGYTF,TGTGCCAGCAGTTTACGGACAGGGGGAATCTATGGCTACACCTTC